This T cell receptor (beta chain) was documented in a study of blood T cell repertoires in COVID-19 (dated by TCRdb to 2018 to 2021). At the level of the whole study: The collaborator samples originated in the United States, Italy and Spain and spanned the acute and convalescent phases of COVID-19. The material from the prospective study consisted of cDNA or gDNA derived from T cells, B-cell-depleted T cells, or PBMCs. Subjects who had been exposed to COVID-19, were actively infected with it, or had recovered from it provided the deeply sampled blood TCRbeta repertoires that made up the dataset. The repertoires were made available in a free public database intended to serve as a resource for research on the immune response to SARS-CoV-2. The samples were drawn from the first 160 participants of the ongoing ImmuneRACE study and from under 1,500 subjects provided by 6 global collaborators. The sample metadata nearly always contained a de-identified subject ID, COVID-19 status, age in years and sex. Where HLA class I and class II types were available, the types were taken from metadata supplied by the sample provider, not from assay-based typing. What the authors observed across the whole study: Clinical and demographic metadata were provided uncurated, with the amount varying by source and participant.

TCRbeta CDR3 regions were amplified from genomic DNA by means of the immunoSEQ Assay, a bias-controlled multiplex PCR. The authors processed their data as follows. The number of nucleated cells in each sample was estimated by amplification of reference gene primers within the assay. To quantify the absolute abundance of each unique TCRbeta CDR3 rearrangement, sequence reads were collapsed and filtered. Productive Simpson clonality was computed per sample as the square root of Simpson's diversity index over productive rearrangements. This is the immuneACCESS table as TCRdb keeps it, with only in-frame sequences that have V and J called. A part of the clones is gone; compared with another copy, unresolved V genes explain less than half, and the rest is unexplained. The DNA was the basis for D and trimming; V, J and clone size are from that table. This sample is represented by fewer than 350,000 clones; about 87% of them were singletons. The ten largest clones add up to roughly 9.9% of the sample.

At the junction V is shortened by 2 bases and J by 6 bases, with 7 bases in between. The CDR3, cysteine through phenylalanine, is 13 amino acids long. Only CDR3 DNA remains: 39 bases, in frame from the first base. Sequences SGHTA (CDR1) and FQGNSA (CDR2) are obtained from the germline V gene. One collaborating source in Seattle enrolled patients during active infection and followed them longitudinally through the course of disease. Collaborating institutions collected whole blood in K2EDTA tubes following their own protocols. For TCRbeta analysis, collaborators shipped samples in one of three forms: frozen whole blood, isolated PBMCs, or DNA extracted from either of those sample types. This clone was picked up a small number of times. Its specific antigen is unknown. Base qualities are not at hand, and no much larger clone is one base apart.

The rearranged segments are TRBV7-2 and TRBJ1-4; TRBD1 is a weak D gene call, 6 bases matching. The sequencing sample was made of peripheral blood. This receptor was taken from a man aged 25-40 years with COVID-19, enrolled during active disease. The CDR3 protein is CASSLNRDEKLFF. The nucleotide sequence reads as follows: TGTGCCAGCAGCTTAAACAGGGATGAAAAACTGTTTTTT.